Sequencing of this T cell receptor (beta chain) was carried out in a study of blood T cells in healthy people across ages. On this clonotype itself: Its antigen is as yet unknown.

The use of a sample-barcoded 5' primer and a J-beta primer mix characterized a second PCR of about 7 to 12 cycles. TCRdb re-called the 5' RACE reads with MiXCR, one entry per CDR3 protein. The sample holds 780,000 or so distinct CDR3 sequences, around 25% seen once. Study-wide points: Possibly confounding the expanded clonotype changes was the fact that donor CMV status was unknown.

V dropped 1 base and J dropped 5 bases, with 9 bases sitting between them. CDR1 is SGHTA, CDR2 FQGTGA, per germline. CDR3 length: 14 amino acids. These data also formed part of another study, on T cells of mothers and their children. That study reports: Three mothers and their six children, all healthy Caucasians, donated. Sample barcodes and 2-4 random nucleotides were added by the M1S primer of the second PCR. Compared with unrelated pairs, related mother-child pairs had slightly higher, non-significant overlap.

The specimen was blood. The chain recombines TRBV7-3 with TRBJ2-1; perhaps TRBD2 as D (6 bases). This TCR derives from a boy between 10 and 17 years old in good health. The CDR3 protein is CASSLSGDHNEQFF. CDR3 in DNA: TGTGCCAGCAGCTTAAGCGGGGATCACAATGAGCAGTTCTTC.